This T cell receptor beta chain was captured by sequencing in a study of brain T cells in children with intractable seizures. In the case of this clone: What it binds is unknown.

Sequencing was performed with immunoSEQ multiplex PCR; in TCRdb, only in-frame clones are kept and a portion is missing. The sample lists approximately 41,000 clones; around 90% were seen once. Study-level points and caveats: Patients' HCMV serostatus was unknown; virus specificity rests on CDR3 similarity alone.

This CDR3 spans 12 amino acids. Trimming took 10 bases from V and 2 from J, leaving 11 bases between them. The germline CDR1 and CDR2 sequences are LNHDA and SQIVND (reference sequence). This material consisted of peripheral blood, taken at surgery. The J gene is TRBJ1-2, the V gene TRBV19; possibly TRBD1 for D (6 bases). This TCR was sampled from a girl aged 2 to 10 with tuberous sclerosis and intractable seizures. CDR3 residues: CATSQGNYGYTF. The CDR3 bases are TGTGCCACCTCACAGGGAAACTATGGCTACACCTTC.